This T cell receptor beta chain emerged from a study of T cells in women clearing cervical HPV infection (dated by TCRdb to the late 2010s). For the study in its entirety: The cases were 25 women with histologically confirmed HPV16-related CIN3 or worse, and 2 of these cases were invasive cancers. Controls were around 25 women whose single incident HPV16 infection cleared within 12 months without precancer or cancer developing. Blood from cases was collected at the visit at which the lesion was first identified, whereas blood from controls was collected once infection was no longer detected. For cases, the median interval between lesion detection and blood sampling was about 150 days, with an interquartile range of about 85 to 210 days. Since HLA typing was available for only a few women, HLA type could not be ruled out as a confounder. Nested within Costa Rica's Guanacaste HPV Natural History Study, an exploratory proof-of-principle case-control study compared TCR repertoires across cervical HPV16 outcomes. Cases and controls were matched on age within five years and on year of sample collection. Cases had a median age of 34 years and controls had a median age of around 41, with no significant differences in baseline characteristics. The parent cohort enrolled 10,000 or so women aged 18 or older in Guanacaste, Costa Rica, during about 1993 to 1994 and followed them for roughly seven years. As quality controls, five blinded duplicates were added to each group, bringing the total to approximately 60 samples made up of 50 or so participants and about 10 replicates. Results the study describes overall, beyond this receptor: Lower TRBV6-7 relative abundance was observed in cases than in controls (roughly 0.12% versus 0.15%; Bonferroni P = 0.0008). The cross-sectional design could not show whether associations preceded infection or resulted from it; effector/memory subsets and HPV-specific T cells were not isolated. Cases were distinguished from controls with an estimated AUC of roughly 0.79 by random forest classifiers combining richness and V gene abundances. T-cell numbers per sample were unknown, so richness differences could reflect varying T-cell content rather than repertoire biology. Significantly higher TCR repertoire richness was observed in CIN3+ cases than in controls across sequencing depths, whereas no difference in evenness was found.

As to this clone: This receptor's antigen is unknown. The missing CDR3 end, 3 residues past where the read stops, is filled in from the germline J gene.

The immunoSEQ assay used multiplex PCR to amplify TCR beta CDR3 regions from an average of around 1,200 ng of genomic DNA per sample. Primer bias was corrected in the assay by using a complete synthetic TCR repertoire to establish an amplification baseline. The amplicons were sequenced on the Illumina platform. The original pipeline was this. Sequences were error-corrected by clustering with frequency ratios and a modified nearest-neighbor algorithm and were then analyzed in the immunoSEQ Analyzer with IMGT gene definitions. At each rarefaction depth, TCR richness and evenness were averaged over 20 rarefaction repeats, and samples with fewer sequences than the depth were excluded. V, D and J gene relative abundances were compared between groups with Wilcoxon rank sum tests, applying FDR correction. In the blinded duplicates, the intraclass correlation was around 96% for TCR richness and averaged about 80% across fewer than 80 gene segments. TCRdb provides this immuneACCESS table in a form limited to in-frame rearrangements. Some clones are lacking; in checked studies, under half of them reflect an unresolved V gene, and why the rest are absent is not known. V, J and clone size are those of that table, while D and trimming were read from the DNA. The sample table holds around 39,000 clones. The top ten constitute 1.5% to 2% of the sample.

The CDR3 spans 15 residues, from the cysteine through the phenylalanine. Sequencing covers 36 bases of the CDR3, shown here with the frame starting at base 1. Clipping removes 5 bases from V and 6 bases from J, with 10 as the unmatched junction base count. Based on the germline V gene, the CDR1 and CDR2 sequences are SGHTA and FQGNSA. Every participant had a single incident cervical HPV16 infection, and prevalent HPV16 infections were excluded. Cervical HPV DNA was detected with MY09/MY11 PCR, and genotyping was done with dot-blot hybridization. Fifteen mL of heparinized blood was centrifuged, after which the buffy coat was aliquoted, frozen at -30 degrees C, and then stored at -80 degrees C. QIAGEN kits were used to extract genomic DNA from buffy coat specimens.

Sequenced sample: blood buffy coat. This receptor was obtained from a woman aged 18-70 years with a cervical HPV16 infection that either progressed to CIN3+ or cleared (not recorded which). The chain links TRBV7-2 with TRBJ1-2; 9 central bases correspond to TRBD1. CDR3 DNA (partial): TGTGCCAGCAGCCCAAAGGACAGGGGCGGTGATGGC. The resulting protein is CASSPKDRGGDG. The entire CDR3 sequence reads CASSPKDRGGDGYTF. The full variable domain, completed from the reference TRBV7-2 and TRBJ1-2 proteins outside the CDR3, reads GAGVSQSPSNKVTEKGKDVELRCDPISGHTALYWYRQSLGQGLEFLIYFQGNSAPDKSGLPSDRFSAERTGGSVSTLTIQRTQQEDSAVYLCASSPKDRGGDGYTFGSGTRLTVV.